This T cell receptor (beta chain) was captured in a study of CD8+ T cells in alopecia areata. Study summary: For 6 to 18 months, tofacitinib was taken, and 6 months off drug followed. Severity scoring for treated patients was based on the percentage of affected scalp area.

Germline CDR1 SQVTM, CDR2 ANQGSEA. The CDR3 is 16 amino acids. V lost 2 bases and J lost 5; bases outside the gene matches: 11. Treatment denoted: oral pan-JAK inhibitor, 5-10 mg twice daily. Once RNA had been extracted, it was reverse transcribed into cDNA to act as the sequencing template. TCRdb's copy holds only in-frame clones and misses some; the assay was immunoSEQ multiplex PCR. The sample has 150,000 or so clones, around 71% seen once. Sequenced here: CD4+ T cells sorted from blood, sampled at week 4, from a patient treated with tofacitinib. The source is a human donor with alopecia areata. The V and J genes are TRBV29-1 and TRBJ1-2; 10 nucleotides match TRBD1. The CDR3 sequence is CSVEMTDRGYGYGYTF. CDR3 in DNA: TGCAGCGTTGAAATGACGGACAGGGGGTATGGTTATGGCTACACCTTC.